The T cell receptor (beta chain) described here comes from a study of cytomegalovirus exposure and HLA in healthy donors. This clone was picked up a small number of times. Profiling relied on immunoSEQ multiplex PCR, and the TCRdb table lists in-frame clones only, not all of them. This table has some 110,000 clones, roughly nine tenths appearing once. The clonotype comes from a man aged 18 to 29 in good health and CMV-seropositive. Source material: PBMCs.

The CDR3 reads CASSTQGEHSNQPQHF. CDR3 in DNA: TGTGCCAGTAGTACTCAGGGGGAGCATAGCAATCAGCCCCAGCATTTT. J is TRBJ1-5 and V is TRBV19, with 7 bases matching TRBD1. Germline V gene sequence: CDR1 LNHDA, CDR2 SQIVND (reference sequence). The length of the CDR3 is 16 residues. Trimming took 4 bases from V and 0 from J; bases not matched to a gene: 6.